The present T cell receptor (beta chain) was sequenced within a study of PD-1 blockade in mismatch repair-deficient tumors. As for the study in general: Patients had approximately 11 mismatch repair-deficient cancer types and were previously treated and progressing.

Profiling relied on immunoSEQ multiplex PCR, and the TCRdb table lists in-frame clones only, not all of them. The sample has under 40,000 clones; 65% to 85% are singletons. TCRs were sequenced from a few patients responding to pembrolizumab. The TCR originated in an adult with mismatch repair-deficient cancer. Here the sequenced sample was PBMCs, taken 38 to 40 weeks after starting pembrolizumab.

CDR3 coding DNA: TGTGCCAGTAGTATAGATCCGGGACTCACAGATACGCAGTATTTT. Translating gives CASSIDPGLTDTQYF. The chain joins TRBV19 to TRBJ2-3, with D possibly TRBD2 on 6 matching bases. Germline V gene data show CDR1 as LNHDA and CDR2 as SQIVND (reference sequence). There are 15 residues in the CDR3. The ends were cut back, 0 bases at V and 2 bases at J, with 9 bases in the middle.